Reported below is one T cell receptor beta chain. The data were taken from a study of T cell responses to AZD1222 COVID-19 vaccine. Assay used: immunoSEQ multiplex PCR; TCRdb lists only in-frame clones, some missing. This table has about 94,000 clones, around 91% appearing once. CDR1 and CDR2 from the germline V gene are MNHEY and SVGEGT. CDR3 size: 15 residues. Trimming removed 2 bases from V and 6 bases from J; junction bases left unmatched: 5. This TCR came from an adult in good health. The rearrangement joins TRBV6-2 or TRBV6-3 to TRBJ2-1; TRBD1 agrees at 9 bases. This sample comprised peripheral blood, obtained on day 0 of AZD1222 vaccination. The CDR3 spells CASSYGTGRVNEQFF. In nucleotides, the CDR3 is TGTGCCAGCAGTTACGGGACAGGGAGGGTCAATGAGCAGTTCTTC.